This T cell receptor beta chain was identified during a study of T cell responses to AZD1222 COVID-19 vaccine. Clones were sequenced by immunoSEQ multiplex PCR, and TCRdb holds only the in-frame ones, with some missing. The sample yields about 140,000 clones, about 89% seen once. Per the germline V gene, CDR1 is MNHNS and CDR2 is SASEGT. The CDR3 is 11 residues long. Trimming stripped 2 bases from V and 4 bases from J, with 2 bases between. This TCR was recovered from an adult in good health. The sequenced sample was peripheral blood, obtained on day 0 of AZD1222 vaccination. V is TRBV6-1 and J is TRBJ1-2; D remains ambiguous. The CDR3 DNA is TGTGCCAGCAGTGAATTCTATGGCTACACCTTC. Protein: CASSEFYGYTF.